One sample yielded the 26 T cell receptor beta chains listed below, sequenced in a study of OX40 agonist ivuxolimab in advanced cancers. TCRdb's copy holds only in-frame clones and misses some; the assay was immunoSEQ multiplex PCR. Of roughly 41,000 clones listed, roughly 88% are singletons. This specimen was CD4+ or CD8+ T cells sorted from blood, taken in a trial of the OX40 agonist ivuxolimab. Receptors originate from an adult with an advanced solid tumor such as melanoma, head and neck, liver or kidney cancer.

The chain combines TRBV27 with TRBJ2-7; TRBD1 agrees at 9 bases. CDR3 length equals 15 residues. Germline loops: CDR1 MNHEY, CDR2 SMNVEV (reference sequence). V lost 2 bases and J lost 3; bases outside the gene matches: 5. The CDR3 region has the DNA TGTGCCAGCAGTTTAACCCGGGACAGGGTCTACGAGCAGTACTTC. This sequence encodes CASSLTRDRVYEQYF.

The chain links TRBV5-1 to TRBJ2-7; D is unresolved. Trimming cost V 0 bases and J 1 base, with 8 bases left between them. This CDR3 is built from 14 residues. Germline CDR1 and CDR2: SGHRS and YFSETQ. CDR3 amino acids: CASSLGDTSYEQYF. Written as DNA, the CDR3 is TGCGCCAGCAGCTTGGGTGACACATCCTACGAGCAGTACTTC.

V gene TRBV11-3 combines with J gene TRBJ2-6, with 8 bases lining up with TRBD1. CDR3 size: 16 residues. Trimming cost V 5 bases and J 1 base; bases outside gene matches: 4. The germline gives CDR1 SGHNT, CDR2 YENEEA. DNA of the CDR3: TGTGCCAGCAGCGCCTGGACAGGGTCTGGGGCCAACGTCCTGACTTTC. It codes for CASSAWTGSGANVLTF.

The chain recombines TRBV19 with TRBJ2-1, with a weak D call TRBD2 (5 bases). Germline-derived CDR1 and CDR2 are LNHDA and SQIVND (reference sequence). V lost 9 bases and J 10 bases, leaving 19 bases between the germline ends. The CDR3 is 13 amino acids. CDR3 DNA sequence: TGTGCCAGCGCTACTAGGCCCAAATGGGAGCAGTTCTTC. Protein sequence: CASATRPKWEQFF.

This clone was counted only a few times. The chain carries TRBV29-1 and TRBJ2-2; D not resolved. The CDR3 spans 11 residues. The germline V gene has CDR1 SQVTM and CDR2 ANQGSEA. Trimming stripped 1 base from V and 5 bases from J, with 2 bases between. The CDR3 DNA sequence: TGCAGCGTTGAAGCAACCGGGGAGCTGTTTTTT. Encoded protein: CSVEATGELFF.

The V gene is TRBV12-5, the J gene TRBJ2-3; TRBD2 is a possible D gene (5 bases). Germline V CDR1 and CDR2: LGHNT, FRNRAP. The germline V and J ends were trimmed by 5 bases and 4 bases, with 10 bases remaining between them. The CDR3 runs to 13 residues. The CDR3 sequence is CASGPRRADTQYF. CDR3 sequence (DNA): TGTGCTAGTGGTCCCAGGCGGGCAGATACGCAGTATTTT.

The J gene is TRBJ1-4, the V gene TRBV4-1, with D possibly TRBD1 on 6 matching bases. V lost 1 base, J lost 5 bases, and 11 bases lay in between. CDR3 length: 15 residues. Germline V gene lookup returns CDR1 MGHRA and CDR2 YSYEKL. CDR3: CASSQGHTGNEKLFF. CDR3 in DNA: TGCGCCAGCAGCCAAGGGCATACAGGGAATGAAAAACTGTTTTTT.

This chain links TRBV2 with TRBJ2-3; possibly TRBD2 for D (5 bases). Germline V gives CDR1 SNHLY, CDR2 FYNNEI. CDR3 size: 16 residues. V shed 3 bases and J shed 5 bases, with 18 bases lying between them. CDR3 DNA: TGTGCCAGCAGTGAGGAAGCCCTTGGCCGGGGAGATACGCAGTATTTT. Encoded protein: CASSEEALGRGDTQYF.

J is TRBJ1-4 and V is TRBV15; no reliable D call. The V and J ends lost 0 bases and 0 bases respectively, with 11 bases between them. Germline CDR1 is LNHNV and CDR2 is YYDKDF (reference sequence). This CDR3 comprises 17 residues. The CDR3 loop is CATSREVVSTTNEKLFF. The CDR3 DNA follows: TGTGCCACCAGCAGAGAAGTGGTCAGCACAACTAATGAAAAACTGTTTTTT.

V gene TRBV2 combines with J gene TRBJ1-2; 7 nucleotides match TRBD1. Germline CDR1 is SNHLY and CDR2 is FYNNEI. CDR3 size: 14 residues. The V segment lost 4 bases and the J segment 6 bases; nucleotides outside the gene matches: 8. CDR3 sequence reads: CASSGGTVQHGYTF. Written as DNA, the CDR3 is TGTGCCAGCAGTGGAGGGACAGTACAGCATGGCTACACCTTC.

This clone has only a few counts. This chain uses TRBV19 with TRBJ1-5; no firm D call. V lost 4 bases and J 0 bases, leaving 13 bases between the germline ends. The CDR3 runs to 16 residues. Germline V CDR1 and CDR2: LNHDA, SQIVND (reference sequence). CDR3 region: CASSTRVLDSNQPQHF. CDR3 DNA sequence: TGTGCCAGTAGTACGAGAGTGCTGGATAGCAATCAGCCCCAGCATTTT.

This clone was recorded once. The J gene is TRBJ2-3, the V gene TRBV6-1, with D perhaps TRBD2 (6 bases). Germline V CDR1 and CDR2: MNHNS, SASEGT. This CDR3 is 15 amino acids long. V was shortened by 2 bases and J by 4 bases, with 13 bases between the two germline ends. CDR3 nucleotides: TGTGCCAGCAGTGAACCAACTAGCTTTCCAGATACGCAGTATTTT. Encoded protein: CASSEPTSFPDTQYF.

The chain recombines TRBV28 with TRBJ2-5; no reliable D call. CDR3 length: 15 amino acids. Germline CDR1 MDHEN, CDR2 SYDVKM. Trimming stripped 2 bases from V and 9 bases from J, with 19 bases between. The CDR3 nucleotides read TGTGCCAGCAGTTTAAACCCGGACCTACATGGGGCCCAGTACTTC. It yields the protein CASSLNPDLHGAQYF.

This clone appeared a single time. V gene TRBV11-3 combines with J gene TRBJ2-7, with D possibly being TRBD2 (6 bases). The germline V and J ends were trimmed by 5 bases and 5 bases, with 13 bases remaining between them. The CDR3 contains 13 residues. CDR1 is SGHNT, CDR2 YENEEA, per germline. The CDR3 protein is CASSPPGRNEQYF. The CDR3 DNA sequence: TGTGCCAGCAGCCCACCTGGGAGGAACGAGCAGTACTTC.

V usage is TRBV20-1 and J usage is TRBJ2-7, with 7 bases that match TRBD2. Germline trimming cut 6 bases from V and 3 bases from J; bases unmatched to any gene: 2. This CDR3 contains 11 residues. Per germline, CDR1 DFQATT and CDR2 SNEGSKA (reference sequence). The CDR3 nucleotides read TGCAGTGCGGAGCGGGACTACGAGCAGTACTTC. It encodes CSAERDYEQYF.

This clone showed up just a few times. This chain uses TRBV2 with TRBJ2-7, with no clear D. This CDR3 has 13 residues. In germline, CDR1 is SNHLY, CDR2 FYNNEI. V was pared by 8 bases and J by 7 bases, with 18 bases between. The CDR3 protein is CASGLEPVGEQYF. CDR3 coding DNA: TGTGCCAGCGGTCTGGAGCCTGTGGGGGAGCAGTACTTC.

This sequence joins TRBV10-3 and TRBJ2-7; D gene uncertain. Per the germline V gene, CDR1 is ENHRY and CDR2 is SYGVKD. V lost 6 bases and J lost 0, with 15 bases in between. The CDR3 is 15 residues long. CDR3 bases: TGTGCCATCAGGAAAGGTGGGTTTACCTCCTACGAGCAGTACTTC. Its translation is CAIRKGGFTSYEQYF.

The rearrangement joins TRBV18 to TRBJ1-3; 9 bases agree with TRBD1. The CDR3 consists of 16 residues. V lost 4 bases and J lost 0; bases outside the gene matches: 4. Germline V CDR1 and CDR2: KGHSH, LQKENI. The CDR3 DNA reads TGTGCCAGCTCACAACAGGGGGCCCACTCTGGAAACACCATATATTTT. Translation: CASSQQGAHSGNTIYF.

This sequence joins TRBV18 and TRBJ1-2, with a weak D call TRBD1 (6 bases). The CDR3 contains 13 residues. The germline CDR1 and CDR2 sequences are KGHSH and LQKENI. With 5 bases removed from V and 2 bases from J, the gap between germline ends came to 9 bases. Here the CDR3 DNA reads TGTGCCAGCTCAAAAGACAGGAACTATGGCTACACCTTC. It yields the protein CASSKDRNYGYTF.

The chain has TRBV5-4 and TRBJ1-2, with TRBD1 matching 9 bases. CDR1 is SGHNT, CDR2 YYREEE, per germline (reference sequence). The V segment lost 4 bases and the J segment 2 bases; nucleotides outside the gene matches: 3. CDR3 length equals 14 residues. CDR3 sequence: CASSGTGINYGYTF. The CDR3 region has the DNA TGTGCCAGCAGCGGGACAGGGATCAACTATGGCTACACCTTC.

The CDR3 nucleotides read TGTGCCAGCAGCCCCCCCGGATTGGACACAGATACGCAGTATTTT. Encoded protein: CASSPPGLDTDTQYF. The chain joins TRBV6-1 to TRBJ2-3; D gene uncertain. V was cut by 6 bases and J by 2 bases, with 15 bases left in between. Germline V CDR1 and CDR2: MNHNS, SASEGT. This CDR3 spans 15 amino acids.

The chain uses TRBV6-5 and TRBJ1-5; 8 positions agree with TRBD1. V trimming: 4 bases; J trimming: 6 bases; junction bases outside the gene matches: 8. From germline, CDR1 is MNHEY and CDR2 SVGAGI. The CDR3 has 15 residues. The CDR3 sequence is CASSSLDRGSQPQHF. The CDR3 DNA reads TGTGCCAGCAGTTCCCTCGACAGGGGATCTCAGCCCCAGCATTTT.

The chain uses TRBV11-3 and TRBJ1-2, with D hard to call. The CDR3 length is 11 residues. Germline V gene sequence: CDR1 SGHNT, CDR2 YENEEA. V was cut by 5 bases and J by 8 bases, with 9 bases left in between. CDR3 in DNA: TGTGCCAGCAGCCCCCCCGGGGGCTACACCTTC. It encodes CASSPPGGYTF.

J is TRBJ2-5 and V is TRBV5-4; no firm D call. The ends were cut back, 1 base at V and 5 bases at J, with 12 bases in the middle. From germline, CDR1 is SGHNT and CDR2 YYREEE (reference sequence). The CDR3 consists of 14 residues. For the CDR3, the DNA is TGTGCCAGCAGCTTGAAGGGCACTTGGGAGACCCAGTACTTC. This encodes CASSLKGTWETQYF.

This chain connects TRBV5-4 to TRBJ2-2; TRBD2 agrees at 12 bases. This CDR3 is built from 18 residues. CDR1 and CDR2 from the germline V gene are SGHNT and YYREEE (reference sequence). V was pared by 3 bases and J by 4 bases, with 10 bases of the junction left unmatched. The CDR3, as DNA: TGTGCCAGCAGCTCTAGCGGGGGGGCCGGGACTAGCACCGGGGAGCTGTTTTTT. Protein: CASSSSGGAGTSTGELFF.

This clone occurred once. V is TRBV5-1 and J is TRBJ2-2, with D perhaps matching TRBD1 (5 bases). The germline CDR1 and CDR2 sequences are SGHRS and YFSETQ. The CDR3 has 16 amino acids. Trimming took off 3 bases at V and 1 base at J, with 13 bases between the two ends. The CDR3 nucleotides read TGCGCCAGCAGCTGGGCAGGCAGGGAGAACACCGGGGAGCTGTTTTTT. Translating gives CASSWAGRENTGELFF.